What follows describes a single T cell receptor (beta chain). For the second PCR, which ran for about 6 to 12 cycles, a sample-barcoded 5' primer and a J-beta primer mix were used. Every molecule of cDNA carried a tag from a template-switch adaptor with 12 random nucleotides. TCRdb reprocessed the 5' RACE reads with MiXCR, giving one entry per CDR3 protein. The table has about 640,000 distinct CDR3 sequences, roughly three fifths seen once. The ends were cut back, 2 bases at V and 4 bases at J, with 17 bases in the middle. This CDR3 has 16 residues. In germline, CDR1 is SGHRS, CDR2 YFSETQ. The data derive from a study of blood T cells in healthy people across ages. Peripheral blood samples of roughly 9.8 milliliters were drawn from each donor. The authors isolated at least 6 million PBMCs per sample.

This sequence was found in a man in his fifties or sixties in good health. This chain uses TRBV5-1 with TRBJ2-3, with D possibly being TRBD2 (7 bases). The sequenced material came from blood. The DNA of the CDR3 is TGCGCCAGCAGCTTTCGGGGGGCGGATGGCGCAGATACGCAGTATTTT. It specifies CASSFRGADGADTQYF. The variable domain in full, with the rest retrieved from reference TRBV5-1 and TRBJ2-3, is KAGVTQTPRYLIKTRGQQVTLSCSPISGHRSVSWYQQTPGQGLQFLFEYFSETQRNKGNFPGRFSGRQFSNSRSEMNVSTLELGDSALYLCASSFRGADGADTQYFGPGTRLTVL.